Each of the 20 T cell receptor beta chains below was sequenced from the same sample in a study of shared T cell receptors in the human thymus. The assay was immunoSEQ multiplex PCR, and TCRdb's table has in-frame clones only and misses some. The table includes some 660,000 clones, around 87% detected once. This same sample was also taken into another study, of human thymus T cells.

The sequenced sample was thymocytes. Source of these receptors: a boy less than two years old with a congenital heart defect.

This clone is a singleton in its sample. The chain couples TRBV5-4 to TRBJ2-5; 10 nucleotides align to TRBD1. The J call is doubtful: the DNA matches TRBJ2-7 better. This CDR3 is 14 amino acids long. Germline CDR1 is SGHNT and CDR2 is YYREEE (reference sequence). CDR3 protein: CASSPGTGAYEQYF. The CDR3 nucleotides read TGTGCCAGCAGCCCCGGGACAGGGGCCTACGAGCAGTACTTC.

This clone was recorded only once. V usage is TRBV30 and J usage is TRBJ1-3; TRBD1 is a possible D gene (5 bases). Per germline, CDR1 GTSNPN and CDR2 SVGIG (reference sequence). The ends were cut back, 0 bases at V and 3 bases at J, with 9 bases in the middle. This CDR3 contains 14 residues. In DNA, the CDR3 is TGTGCCTGGAGTGTAGGGGAGGGTGGAAACACCATATATTTT. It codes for CAWSVGEGGNTIYF.

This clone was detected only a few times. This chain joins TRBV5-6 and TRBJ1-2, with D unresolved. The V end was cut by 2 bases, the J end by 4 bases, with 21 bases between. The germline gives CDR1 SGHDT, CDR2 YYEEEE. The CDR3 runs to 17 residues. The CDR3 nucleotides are TGTGCCAGCAGCTTACCGTTGCAAACGAGGGCCGTCTATGGCTACACCTTC. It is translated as CASSLPLQTRAVYGYTF.

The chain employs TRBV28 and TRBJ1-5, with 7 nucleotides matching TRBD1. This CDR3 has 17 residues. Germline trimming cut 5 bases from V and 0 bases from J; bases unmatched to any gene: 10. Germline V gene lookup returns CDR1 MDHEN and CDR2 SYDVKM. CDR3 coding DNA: TGTGCCAGCAGTACCCCGGACAGGCACAATAGCAATCAGCCCCAGCATTTT. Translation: CASSTPDRHNSNQPQHF.

In nucleotides, the CDR3 is TGTGCCAGCAGGACCGGGACTAGCGGGGGGCAGAACACCGGGGAGCTGTTTTTT. Translating it yields CASRTGTSGGQNTGELFF. The chain joins TRBV2 to TRBJ2-2, with TRBD2 matching 15 bases. Trimming cost V 6 bases and J 1 base; bases outside gene matches: 6. CDR3 length: 18 amino acids. Germline V lookup: CDR1 SNHLY, CDR2 FYNNEI.

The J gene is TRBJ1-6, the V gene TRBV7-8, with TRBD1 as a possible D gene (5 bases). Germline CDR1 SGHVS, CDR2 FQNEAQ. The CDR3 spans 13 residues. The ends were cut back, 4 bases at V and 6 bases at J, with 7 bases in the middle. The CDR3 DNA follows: TGTGCCAGCAGCTCGCAGGGTAATTCACCCCTCCACTTT. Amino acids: CASSSQGNSPLHF.

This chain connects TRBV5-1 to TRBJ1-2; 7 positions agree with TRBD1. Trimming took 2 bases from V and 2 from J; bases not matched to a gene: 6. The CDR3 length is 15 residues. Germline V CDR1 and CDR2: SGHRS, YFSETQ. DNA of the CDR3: TGCGCCAGCAGCTTAGACAGGGCGATAAACTATGGCTACACCTTC. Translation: CASSLDRAINYGYTF.

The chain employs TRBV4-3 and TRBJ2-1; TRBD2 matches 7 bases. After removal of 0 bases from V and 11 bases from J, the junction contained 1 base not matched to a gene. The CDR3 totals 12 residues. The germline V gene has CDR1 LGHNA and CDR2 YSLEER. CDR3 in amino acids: CASSQDGTKQFF. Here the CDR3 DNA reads TGCGCCAGCAGCCAAGATGGGACTAAGCAGTTCTTC.

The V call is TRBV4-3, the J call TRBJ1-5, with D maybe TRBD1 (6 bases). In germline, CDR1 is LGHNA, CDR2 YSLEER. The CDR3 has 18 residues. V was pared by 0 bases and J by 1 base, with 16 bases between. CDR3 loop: CASSQDRDIPGSNQPQHF. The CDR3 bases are TGCGCCAGCAGCCAAGATCGGGACATCCCCGGGAGCAATCAGCCCCAGCATTTT.

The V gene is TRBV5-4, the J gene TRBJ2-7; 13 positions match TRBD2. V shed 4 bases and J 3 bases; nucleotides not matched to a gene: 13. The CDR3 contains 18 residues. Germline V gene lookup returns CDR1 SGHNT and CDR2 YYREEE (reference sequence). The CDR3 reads CASSKGLAGSGSRYEQYF. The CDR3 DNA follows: TGTGCCAGCAGCAAGGGACTAGCGGGGTCGGGTTCCCGCTACGAGCAGTACTTC.

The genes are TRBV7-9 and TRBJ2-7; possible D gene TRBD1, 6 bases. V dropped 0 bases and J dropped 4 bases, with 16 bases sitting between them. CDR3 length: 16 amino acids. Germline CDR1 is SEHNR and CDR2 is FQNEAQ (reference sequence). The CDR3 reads CASSLANQGRKYEQYF. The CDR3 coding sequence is TGTGCCAGCAGCTTAGCGAATCAGGGGCGCAAGTACGAGCAGTACTTC.

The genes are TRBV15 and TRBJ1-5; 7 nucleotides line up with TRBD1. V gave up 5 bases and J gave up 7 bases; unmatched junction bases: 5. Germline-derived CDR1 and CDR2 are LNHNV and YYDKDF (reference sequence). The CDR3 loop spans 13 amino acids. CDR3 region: CATSGTVKQPQHF. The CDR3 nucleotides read TGTGCCACCAGCGGGACAGTCAAACAGCCCCAGCATTTT.

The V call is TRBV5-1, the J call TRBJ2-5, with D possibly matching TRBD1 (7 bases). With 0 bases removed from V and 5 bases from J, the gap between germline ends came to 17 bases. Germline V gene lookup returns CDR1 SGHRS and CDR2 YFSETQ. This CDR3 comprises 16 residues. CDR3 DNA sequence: TGCGCCAGCAGCTTGGACCAGGAGGGGGCTGGGGAGACCCAGTACTTC. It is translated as CASSLDQEGAGETQYF.

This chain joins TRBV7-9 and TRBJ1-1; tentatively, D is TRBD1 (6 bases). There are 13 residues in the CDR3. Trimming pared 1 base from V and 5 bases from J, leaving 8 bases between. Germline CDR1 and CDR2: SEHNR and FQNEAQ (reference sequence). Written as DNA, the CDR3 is TGTGCCAGCAGCTTAGAGGGGGGGACTGAAGCTTTCTTT. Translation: CASSLEGGTEAFF.

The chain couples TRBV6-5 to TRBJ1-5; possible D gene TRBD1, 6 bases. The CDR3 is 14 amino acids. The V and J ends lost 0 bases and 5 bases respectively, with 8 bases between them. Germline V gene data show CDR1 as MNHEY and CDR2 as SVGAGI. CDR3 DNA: TGTGCCAGCAGTTACTCGAACAGGGATCAGCCCCAGCATTTT. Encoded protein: CASSYSNRDQPQHF.

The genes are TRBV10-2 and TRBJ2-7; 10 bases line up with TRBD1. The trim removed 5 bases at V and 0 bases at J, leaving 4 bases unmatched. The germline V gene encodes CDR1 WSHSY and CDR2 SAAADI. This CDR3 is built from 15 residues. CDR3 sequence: CASSSRDRGSYEQYF. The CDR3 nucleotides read TGCGCCAGCAGTTCCCGGGACAGGGGCTCCTACGAGCAGTACTTC.

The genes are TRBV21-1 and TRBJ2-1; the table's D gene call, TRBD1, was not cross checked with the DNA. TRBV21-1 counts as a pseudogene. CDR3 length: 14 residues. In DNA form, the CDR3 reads TGTGCCAGCAGCAAACGCAGGGGGTGGAATGAGCAGTTCTTC. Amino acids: CASSKRRGWNEQFF.

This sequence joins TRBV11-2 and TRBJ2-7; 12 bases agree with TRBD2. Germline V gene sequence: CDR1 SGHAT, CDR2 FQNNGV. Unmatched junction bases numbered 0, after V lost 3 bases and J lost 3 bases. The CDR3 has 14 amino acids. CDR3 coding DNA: TGTGCCAGCAGCTTGACTAGCGGGAGCTACGAGCAGTACTTC. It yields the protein CASSLTSGSYEQYF.

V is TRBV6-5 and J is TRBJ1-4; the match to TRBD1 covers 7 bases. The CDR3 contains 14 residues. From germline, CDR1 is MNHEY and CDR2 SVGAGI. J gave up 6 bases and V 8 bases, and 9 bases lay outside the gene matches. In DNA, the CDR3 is TGTGCCAGCCGCCAAAGGGGGCCGGATGAAAAACTGTTTTTT. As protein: CASRQRGPDEKLFF.

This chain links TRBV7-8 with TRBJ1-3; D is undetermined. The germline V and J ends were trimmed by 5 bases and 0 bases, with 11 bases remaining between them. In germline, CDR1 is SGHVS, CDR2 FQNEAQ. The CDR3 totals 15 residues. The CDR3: CASSPARSSGNTIYF. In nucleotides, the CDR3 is TGTGCCAGCAGCCCCGCCCGGTCCTCTGGAAACACCATATATTTT.